The present T cell receptor beta chain was sequenced within a study of T cell clones after liver transplantation. Trimming left V 3 bases short and J 2 bases short, with 11 bases between. The CDR3 has 15 amino acids. Germline loops: CDR1 MRHNA, CDR2 SNTAGT. Assay: immunoSEQ multiplex PCR; the TCRdb copy retains only in-frame clones and omits some. The data show roughly 15,000 clones, about nine tenths seen once. The receptor was derived from a human donor who received a liver transplant. Sequencing used CD8+ T cells from blood, obtained before liver transplant. The rearrangement joins TRBV6-4 to TRBJ2-1; D is perhaps TRBD2 (5 bases). CDR3 DNA sequence: TGTGCCAGCAGTGAGCGGGCCCTTCCCTACAATGAGCAGTTCTTC. Its translation: CASSERALPYNEQFF.